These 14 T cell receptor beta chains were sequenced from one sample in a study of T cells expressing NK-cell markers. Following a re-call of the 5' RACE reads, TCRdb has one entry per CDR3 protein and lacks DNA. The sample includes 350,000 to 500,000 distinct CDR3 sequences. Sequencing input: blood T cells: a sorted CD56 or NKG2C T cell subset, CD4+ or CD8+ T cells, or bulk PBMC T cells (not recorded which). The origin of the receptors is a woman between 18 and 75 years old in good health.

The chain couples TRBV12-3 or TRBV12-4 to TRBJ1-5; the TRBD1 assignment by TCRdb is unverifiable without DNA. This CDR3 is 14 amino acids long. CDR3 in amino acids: CASSRTGGTQPQHF.

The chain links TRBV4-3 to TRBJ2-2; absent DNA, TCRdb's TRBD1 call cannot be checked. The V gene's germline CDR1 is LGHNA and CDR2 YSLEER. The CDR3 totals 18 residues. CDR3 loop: CASSFLDRVPANTGELFF.

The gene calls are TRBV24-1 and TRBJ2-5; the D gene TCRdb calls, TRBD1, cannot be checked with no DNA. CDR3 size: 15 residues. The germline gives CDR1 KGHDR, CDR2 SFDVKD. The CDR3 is CATSDFGTGQETQYF.

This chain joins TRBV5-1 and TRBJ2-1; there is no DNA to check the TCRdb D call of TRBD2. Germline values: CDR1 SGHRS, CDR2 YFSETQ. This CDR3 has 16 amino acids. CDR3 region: CASSSGLVLTNDEQFF. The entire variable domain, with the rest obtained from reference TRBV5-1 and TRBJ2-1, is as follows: KAGVTQTPRYLIKTRGQQVTLSCSPISGHRSVSWYQQTPGQGLQFLFEYFSETQRNKGNFPGRFSGRQFSNSRSEMNVSTLELGDSALYLCASSSGLVLTNDEQFFGPGTRLTVL.

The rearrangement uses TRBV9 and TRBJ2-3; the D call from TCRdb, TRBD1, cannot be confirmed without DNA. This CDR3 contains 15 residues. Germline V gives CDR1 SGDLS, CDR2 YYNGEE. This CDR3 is CASSVTGWGADTQYF.

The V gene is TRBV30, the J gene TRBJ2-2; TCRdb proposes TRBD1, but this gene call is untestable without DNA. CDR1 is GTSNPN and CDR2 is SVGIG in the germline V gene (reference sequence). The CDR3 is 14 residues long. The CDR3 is CAWTRTGNTGELFF. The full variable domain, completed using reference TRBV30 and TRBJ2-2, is SQTIHQWPATLVQPVGSPLSLECTVEGTSNPNLYWYRQAAGRGLQLLFYSVGIGQISSEVPQNLSASRPQDRQFILSSKKLLLSDSGFYLCAWTRTGNTGELFFGEGSRLTVL.

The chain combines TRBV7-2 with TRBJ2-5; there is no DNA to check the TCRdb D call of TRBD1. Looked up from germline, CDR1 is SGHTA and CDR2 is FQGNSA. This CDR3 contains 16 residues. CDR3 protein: CASSLGGNPGQETQYF.

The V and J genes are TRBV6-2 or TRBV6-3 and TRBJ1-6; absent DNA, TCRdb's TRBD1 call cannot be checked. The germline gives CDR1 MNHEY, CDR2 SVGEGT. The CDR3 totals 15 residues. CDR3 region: CASGDLGQGSSPLHF.

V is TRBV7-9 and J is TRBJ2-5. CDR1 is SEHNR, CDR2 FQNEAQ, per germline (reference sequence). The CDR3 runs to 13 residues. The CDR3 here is CASSSSGRETQYF.

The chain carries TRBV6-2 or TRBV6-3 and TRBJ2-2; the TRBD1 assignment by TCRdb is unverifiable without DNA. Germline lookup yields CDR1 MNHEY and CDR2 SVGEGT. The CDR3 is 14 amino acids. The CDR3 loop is CASIPNYNTGELFF.

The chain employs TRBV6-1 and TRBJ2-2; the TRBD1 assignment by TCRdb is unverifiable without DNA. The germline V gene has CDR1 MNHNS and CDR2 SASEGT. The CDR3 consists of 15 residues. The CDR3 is CASSVREFNTGELFF.

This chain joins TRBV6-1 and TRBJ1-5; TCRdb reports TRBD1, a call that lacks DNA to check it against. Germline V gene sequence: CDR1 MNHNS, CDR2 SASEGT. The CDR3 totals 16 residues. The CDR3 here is CASSPEGAGANQPQHF.

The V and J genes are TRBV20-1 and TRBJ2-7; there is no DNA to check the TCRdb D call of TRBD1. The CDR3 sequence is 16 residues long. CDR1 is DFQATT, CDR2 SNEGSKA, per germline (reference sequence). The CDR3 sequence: CSAREKTGLVPNEQYF.

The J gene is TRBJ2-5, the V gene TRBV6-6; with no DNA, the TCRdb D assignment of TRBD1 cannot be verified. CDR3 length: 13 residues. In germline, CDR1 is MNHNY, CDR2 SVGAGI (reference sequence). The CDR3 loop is CASRPPRGETQYF.